This T cell receptor beta chain originates from a study of blood T cell repertoires in COVID-19. Method: immunoSEQ multiplex PCR; TCRdb's copy keeps in-frame clones and lacks some. This table holds approximately 270,000 clones, around 85% found once. The CDR3 spans 15 residues. With V trimmed by 4 bases and J by 1 base, 6 bases remained unmatched. The germline gives CDR1 SGHRS, CDR2 YFSETQ. The V call is TRBV5-1, the J call TRBJ1-1, with TRBD1 matching 8 bases. The sample taken for sequencing was PBMCs or T cells enriched from blood (not recorded which). The TCR comes from a woman in her twenties or thirties who had recovered from COVID-19. The CDR3 reads CASSMSGTGNTEAFF. CDR3 coding DNA: TGCGCCAGCAGCATGTCTGGGACAGGGAACACTGAAGCTTTCTTT.